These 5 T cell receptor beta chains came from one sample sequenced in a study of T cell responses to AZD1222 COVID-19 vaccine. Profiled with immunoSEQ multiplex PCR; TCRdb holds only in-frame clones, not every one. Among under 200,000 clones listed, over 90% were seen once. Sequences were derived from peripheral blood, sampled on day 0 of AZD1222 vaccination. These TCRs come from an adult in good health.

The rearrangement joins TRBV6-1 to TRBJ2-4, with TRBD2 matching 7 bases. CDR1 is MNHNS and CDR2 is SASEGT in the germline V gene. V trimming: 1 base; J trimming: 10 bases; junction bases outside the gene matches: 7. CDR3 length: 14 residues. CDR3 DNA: TGTGCCAGCAGTGAAGGGGGAGGGGAACTAATTCAGTACTTC. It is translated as CASSEGGGELIQYF.

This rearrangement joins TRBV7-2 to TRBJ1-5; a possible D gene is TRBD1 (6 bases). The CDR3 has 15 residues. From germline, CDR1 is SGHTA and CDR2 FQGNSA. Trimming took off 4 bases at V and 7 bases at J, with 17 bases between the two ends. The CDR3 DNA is TGTGCCAGCAGCTCTACTACAGGGTTCGTCCAGCCCCAGCATTTT. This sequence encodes CASSSTTGFVQPQHF.

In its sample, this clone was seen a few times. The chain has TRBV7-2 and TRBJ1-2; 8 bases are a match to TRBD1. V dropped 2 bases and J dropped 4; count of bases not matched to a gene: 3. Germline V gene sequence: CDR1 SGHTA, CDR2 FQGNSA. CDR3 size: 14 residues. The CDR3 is CASSLLGQAYGYTF. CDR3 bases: TGTGCCAGCAGCTTACTGGGACAGGCCTATGGCTACACCTTC.

This CDR3 reads CASSQGHLEQYF. The CDR3 DNA is TGTGCCAGCAGCCAAGGACATCTCGAGCAGTACTTC. The rearrangement uses TRBV3-1 (or the pseudogene TRBV3-2) and TRBJ2-7, with D hard to call. The V gene's germline CDR1 is LGHDT and CDR2 YNNKEL (reference sequence). Trimming stripped 1 base from V and 6 bases from J, with 7 bases between. The CDR3 contains 12 residues.

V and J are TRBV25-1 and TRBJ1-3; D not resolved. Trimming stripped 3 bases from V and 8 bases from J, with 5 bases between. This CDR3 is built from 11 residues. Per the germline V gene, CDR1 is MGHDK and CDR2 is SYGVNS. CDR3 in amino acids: CASSDFYTIYF. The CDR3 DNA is TGTGCCAGCAGTGATTTCTACACCATATATTTT.